This TCR beta chain is from a study of T cell responses to AZD1222 COVID-19 vaccine (dated by TCRdb to the early 2020s). Study-level background: TCR sequencing was performed for roughly 250 trial participants, of whom approximately 200 were given two doses of AZD1222 and around 25 were given two doses of MenACWY control vaccine. Trial participants were enrolled by age into subgroups of 18-55, 56-69 and 70-plus years, and around 150, 28 and 57 TCR-sequenced participants, respectively, were included in these subgroups.

Broader findings and caveats from the paper: Reportedly, almost half of the unique spike-specific TCRs recognized epitopes lying outside the regions that are mutated in the B.1.351 and B.1.1.7 variants. Because no day 14 peak-response samples were available, repertoires were characterized only after the peak T cell response. Conclusions about previously exposed vaccinees are limited, since just a handful of AZD1222 recipients were seropositive for SARS-CoV-2 at baseline. In the small 56-69-year group, the increase in depth fell short of significance, most likely because of low power. A significant rise in spike-specific TCR breadth and depth was observed after two AZD1222 doses relative to day 0 and relative to MenACWY recipients. Participants were mostly white British, with more females than males. The authors suggested clonal diversity may have been underestimated. The vaccine-associated CD4 TCRs covered the entire spike protein, and the dominant responses fell in regions 160-218 and 743-854.

Details on this clone: No cognate antigen has been identified for it. Nothing much larger sits one base from this clone, and base qualities are not available.

The CDR3 regions of human TCRbeta chains were analyzed by immunosequencing. The study's processing was this. TCRs in the repertoires were compared against a reference library of SARS-CoV-2-specific TCRs that had been generated with the MIRA antigen-specificity platform. Breadth meant the fraction of unique TCRs that were SARS-CoV-2-associated, whereas depth meant the fraction of total T cells that were SARS-CoV-2-associated. Using the MIRA data, each spike-specific TCR was mapped to the spike region that the TCR reacts to and placed in a CD4 or CD8 class. Log10-transformed breadth and depth values were compared by one-way ANOVA with Sidak's multiple comparisons tests. The table comes from immuneACCESS by way of TCRdb, which keeps in-frame sequences with V and J called. Part of the clones is missing from these tables; in studies checked, under half for an unresolved V gene and the rest for unknown reasons. The V and J calls and the clone size are those of that table, but D and trimming were determined from the DNA. Here the sample has about 73,000 clones; roughly nine tenths occur a single time. The ten top clones hold roughly a tenth of the sample.

Explained via the paper, the time point label denotes: about 28 days (+/-7) after the second vaccine dose. AZD1222 recipients whose second dose came at about 4 weeks and those whose second dose came at about 12 weeks were combined into one group, since spike-specific TCR depth and breadth did not differ between the two schedules. Samples from vaccinated people were obtained from the UK trials COV001 and COV002, which included a single-blind randomized controlled phase 2/3 trial of AZD1222 (ChAdOx1 nCoV-19) in healthy adults. For TCRbeta chain sequencing, PBMC samples from trial participants were taken at day 0 and at day 28 after the second dose. CDR1 and CDR2 are read off the germline V gene as SGHTA and FQGTGA. The CDR3 sequence holds 14 residues, the cysteine and phenylalanine included. The only DNA kept is the CDR3, 42 bases in frame from the first base. Relative to germline, V is 5 bases shorter and J is 2 bases shorter, with 7 bases between their ends.

This material consisted of peripheral blood, taken 28 days after the second AZD1222 dose. The chain employs TRBV7-3 and TRBJ1-6; the D gene cannot be resolved reliably. The origin of this receptor is an adult who received the AZD1222 COVID-19 vaccine. In nucleotides, the sequence is TGTGCCAGCAGCCGAGATCCCTATAATTCACCCCTCCACTTT. Its amino acids are CASSRDPYNSPLHF.